These 18 T cell receptor beta chains originate from one sample sequenced in a study of T cells in Graves' hyperthyroidism and ophthalmopathy (dated by TCRdb to 2018 to 2020). Library preparation was by multiplex PCR. For sequencing, an Illumina HiSeq 2000 was employed. Amplification of TCR beta CDR3 regions was carried out from RNA transcripts. A first-round RT-PCR of the TCR CDR3 used the HTBI primer set with the Qiagen OneStep RT-PCR kit. The public reads were reprocessed in TCRdb via fastp at Q25 and MiXCR, keeping in-frame beta chains. Records with the same CDR3 protein are collapsed into one entry carrying the most frequent genes and DNA. The sample data list approximately 640,000 distinct CDR3 sequences, and around 15% of these were observed just once. The ten largest clones add up to 3.8% of the sample. The sequenced sample consisted of blood. These receptors all come from a woman aged 25 to 39 with Graves' hyperthyroidism.

This clonotype was counted at least ten times. A junction boundary mismatches the germline segment, possibly from a read error. The chain is built from TRBV5-1 and TRBJ2-1; weak D call: TRBD1 (5 bases). This CDR3 has 12 amino acids. Germline loops: CDR1 SGHRS, CDR2 YFSETQ. The CDR3 reads CASSLGVNEQFF. The CDR3 DNA follows: TGTGCCAGCAGCTTAGGGGTCAATGAGCAGTTCTTC.

The chain recombines TRBV7-2 with TRBJ1-3, with a tentative D call TRBD1 (5 bases). CDR3 length: 15 amino acids. CDR1 is SGHTA, CDR2 FQGNSA, per germline. V was shortened by 3 bases and J by 3 bases, with 12 bases between the two germline ends. The chain's CDR3 is CASSFGGSGGNTIYF. The CDR3 DNA reads as TGTGCCAGCAGCTTTGGGGGGAGTGGTGGAAACACCATATATTTT.

In this sample, this clonotype turned up a few times. The chain links TRBV6-4 to TRBJ1-6, with D possibly matching TRBD1 (6 bases). V was trimmed by 4 bases and J by 0 bases, leaving 16 bases between them. This CDR3 contains 18 residues. Germline CDR1 is MRHNA and CDR2 is SNTAGT. The CDR3 is CASSGGAGRPSYNSPLHF. In DNA, the CDR3 is TGTGCCAGCAGTGGGGGGGCTGGCAGGCCCTCCTATAATTCACCCCTCCACTTT.

The chain couples TRBV29-1 to TRBJ2-1; the match to TRBD2 covers 10 bases. The V gene's germline CDR1 is SQVTM and CDR2 ANQGSEA. There are 13 residues in the CDR3. J was trimmed by 9 bases and V by 4 bases; bases with no gene match: 6. The CDR3 loop is CSVGSLAGVEQFF. Written as DNA, the CDR3 is TGCAGCGTTGGGTCCCTAGCGGGAGTTGAGCAGTTCTTC.

This clonotype was observed many times. The rearrangement uses TRBV20-1 and TRBJ2-1; 9 bases line up with TRBD1. V dropped 4 bases and J dropped 4; count of bases not matched to a gene: 8. CDR1 and CDR2 (germline): DFQATT, SNEGSKA (reference sequence). The CDR3 extends over 15 amino acids. The CDR3 DNA reads TGCAGTGCTACCTCCGACAGGGGGACGTACAATGAGCAGTTCTTC. Its protein is CSATSDRGTYNEQFF.

On this clonotype: One base away lies a much larger clone, so this may be a sequencing read error. The chain recombines TRBV6-2 or TRBV6-3 with TRBJ1-2; D remains unclear. The CDR3 is made up of 12 amino acids. Germline CDR1 and CDR2: MNHEY and SVGEGT. The V and J ends lost 5 bases and 12 bases respectively, with 16 bases between them. The CDR3 here is CASSPGSAGHTF. The CDR3 DNA reads as TGTGCCAGCAGTCCTGGCAGTGCAGGCCACACCTTC.

The chain uses TRBV9 and TRBJ1-1; D perhaps matches TRBD1 (6 bases). The CDR3 length is 15 residues. Deletions cut 0 bases from V and 3 bases from J, with 12 bases between. Germline V gene data show CDR1 as SGDLS and CDR2 as YYNGEE. This CDR3 reads CASSVATGADTEAFF. CDR3 DNA: TGTGCCAGCAGCGTAGCGACGGGGGCGGACACTGAAGCTTTCTTT.

The rearrangement joins TRBV7-9 to TRBJ1-5; D might be TRBD1 (5 bases). Germline V gives CDR1 SEHNR, CDR2 FQNEAQ (reference sequence). The CDR3 extends over 16 amino acids. Between the trimmed V and J ends, which lost 4 bases and 5 bases, there was a span of 18 bases. CDR3 DNA sequence: TGTGCCAGCAGCTCCATCGGGGGGGTCGAGGATCAGCCCCAGCATTTT. Its protein is CASSSIGGVEDQPQHF.

The sample holds many counts of this clonotype. The chain has TRBV7-9 and TRBJ2-5, with D tentatively TRBD1 (6 bases). The CDR3 sequence is 14 residues long. Germline V gene lookup returns CDR1 SEHNR and CDR2 FQNEAQ (reference sequence). Trimming stripped 5 bases from V and 0 bases from J, with 10 bases between. CDR3 sequence (DNA): TGTGCCAGCAGCCACGACAGGTACCAAGAGACCCAGTACTTC. Protein sequence: CASSHDRYQETQYF.

This clonotype was picked up a small number of times. The DNA of the CDR3 is TGTGCCACCAGCTCCGCGGGGAGTCCTTCTTACAATGAGCAGTTCTTC. Translating gives CATSSAGSPSYNEQFF. The J gene is TRBJ2-1, the V gene TRBV15; possibly TRBD2 for D (6 bases). Germline values: CDR1 LNHNV, CDR2 YYDKDF (reference sequence). The CDR3 contains 16 residues. V lost 5 bases and J 4 bases, leaving 18 bases between the germline ends. The full variable domain, rest sourced from reference TRBV15 and TRBJ2-1, is DAMVIQNPRYQVTQFGKPVTLSCSQTLNHNVMYWYQQKSSQAPKLLFHYYDKDFNNEADTPDNFQSRRPNTSFCFLDIRSPGLGDTAMYLCATSSAGSPSYNEQFFGPGTRLTVL.

In this sample, this clonotype turned up many times. The chain recombines TRBV12-3 or TRBV12-4 with TRBJ2-1, with D possibly TRBD2 on 5 matching bases. The V end lost 8 bases, the J end lost 2 bases, and 13 bases lay between the germline ends. The CDR3 contains 14 residues. CDR3 DNA sequence: TGTGCCAGCGGGCCTGAGGGAACCTACAATGAGCAGTTCTTC. Translation gives CASGPEGTYNEQFF.

Comments on this clonotype: A much bigger clone sits one base away, suggesting this may be a read error. The genes are TRBV30 and TRBJ1-4; D ambiguous. Per germline, CDR1 GTSNPN and CDR2 SVGIG (reference sequence). V shed 2 bases and J shed 5 bases, with 18 bases lying between them. The CDR3 has 16 residues. The CDR3 sequence is CAWSPGNLRANEKLFF. CDR3 DNA sequence: TGTGCCTGGAGTCCCGGCAACCTTAGGGCGAATGAAAAACTGTTTTTT. The entire variable domain, with the rest obtained from reference TRBV30 and TRBJ1-4, is as follows: SQTIHQWPATLVQPVGSPLSLECTVEGTSNPNLYWYRQAAGRGLQLLFYSVGIGQISSEVPQNLSASRPQDRQFILSSKKLLLSDSGFYLCAWSPGNLRANEKLFFGSGTQLSVL.

The table lists this clonotype with many counts. The chain recombines TRBV27 with TRBJ2-2, with 10 bases identical to TRBD2. The germline CDR1 and CDR2 sequences are MNHEY and SMNVEV (reference sequence). The length of the CDR3 is 15 residues. Unmatched junction bases numbered 2, after V lost 2 bases and J lost 5 bases. DNA for the CDR3: TGTGCCAGCAGTTTAGGAGCGGGAGGGACCGGGGAGCTGTTTTTT. Translated, it gives CASSLGAGGTGELFF.

This clonotype was found many times. The chain links TRBV27 to TRBJ2-1; D unresolved. The V and J ends lost 7 bases and 6 bases respectively, with 10 bases between them. This CDR3 is 12 amino acids long. The germline V gene encodes CDR1 MNHEY and CDR2 SMNVEV (reference sequence). The CDR3 loop is CASTHLRNEQFF. The CDR3, as DNA: TGTGCCAGCACCCACCTCCGCAATGAGCAGTTCTTC.

In the case of this clonotype: At one end the junction does not follow the germline gene, possibly because of a read error. The chain is built from TRBV5-4 and TRBJ1-1, with a tentative D call TRBD1 (5 bases). CDR1 SGHNT and CDR2 YYREEE come from the germline V gene (reference sequence). The CDR3 spans 12 residues. The DNA for the CDR3 is TGTGCATCAGGTTGGGGGAACACTGAAGCTCTCTTT. This sequence encodes CASGWGNTEALF.

At least ten counts were recorded for this clonotype. The rearrangement uses TRBV12-3 or TRBV12-4 and TRBJ1-2; D call uncertain. The CDR3 consists of 15 residues. V was shortened by 2 bases and J by 2 bases, with 12 bases between the two germline ends. In DNA, the CDR3 is TGTGCCAGCAGTTTATTTGCAGGCTCCAACTATGGCTACACCTTC. This encodes CASSLFAGSNYGYTF.

The chain has TRBV19 and TRBJ2-3; D remains unclear. V was clipped by 3 bases and J by 0 bases, with 10 bases between them. This CDR3 is built from 15 residues. Germline V gene sequence: CDR1 LNHDA, CDR2 SQIVND (reference sequence). CDR3 coding DNA: TGTGCCAGTAGTATTTCGGATACCAGCACAGATACGCAGTATTTT. Protein product: CASSISDTSTDTQYF.

The sample holds many counts of this clonotype. The chain employs TRBV20-1 and TRBJ1-1; possibly TRBD1 for D (6 bases). CDR3 size: 13 residues. The germline V gene has CDR1 DFQATT and CDR2 SNEGSKA (reference sequence). Between the trimmed V and J ends, which lost 5 bases and 1 base, there was a span of 11 bases. CDR3 nucleotides: TGCAGTGCTTCACGGGACACGAACACTGAAGCTTTCTTT. It translates to CSASRDTNTEAFF.